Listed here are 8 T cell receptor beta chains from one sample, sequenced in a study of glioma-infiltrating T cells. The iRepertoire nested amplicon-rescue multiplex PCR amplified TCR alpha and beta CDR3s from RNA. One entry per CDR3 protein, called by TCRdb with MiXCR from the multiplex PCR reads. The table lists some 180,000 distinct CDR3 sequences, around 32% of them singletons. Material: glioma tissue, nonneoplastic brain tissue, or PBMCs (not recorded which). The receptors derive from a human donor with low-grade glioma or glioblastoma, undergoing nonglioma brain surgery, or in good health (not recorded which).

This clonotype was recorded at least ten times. CDR3 in amino acids: CASSRSRLAGITQYF. The CDR3 DNA reads TGTGCCAGCAGCCGCTCGCGACTAGCGGGGATTACGCAGTATTTT. The chain carries TRBV3-1 and TRBJ2-3; 11 positions agree with TRBD2. Germline V CDR1 and CDR2: LGHDT, YNNKEL (reference sequence). V was pared by 4 bases and J by 8 bases, with 8 bases of the junction left unmatched. The CDR3 covers 15 residues.

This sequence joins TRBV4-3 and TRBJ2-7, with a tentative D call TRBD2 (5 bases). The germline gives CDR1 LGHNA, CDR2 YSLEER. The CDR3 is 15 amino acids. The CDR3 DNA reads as TGCTCTAGCAGCCAAGATCTGGCCTATACCTACGAGCAGTACTTC. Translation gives CSSSQDLAYTYEQYF.

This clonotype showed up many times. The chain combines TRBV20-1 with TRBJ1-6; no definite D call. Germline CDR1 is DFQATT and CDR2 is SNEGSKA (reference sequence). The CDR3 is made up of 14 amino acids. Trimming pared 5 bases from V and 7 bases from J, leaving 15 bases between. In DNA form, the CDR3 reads TGCAGTGCTGTACGGCCGGCTACCAATTCACCCCTCCACTTT. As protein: CSAVRPATNSPLHF.

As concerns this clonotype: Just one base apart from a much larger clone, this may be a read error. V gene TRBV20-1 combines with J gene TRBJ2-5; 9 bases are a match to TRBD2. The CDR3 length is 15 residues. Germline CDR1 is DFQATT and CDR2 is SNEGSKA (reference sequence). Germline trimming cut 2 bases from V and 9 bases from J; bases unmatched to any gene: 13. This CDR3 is CSARPLGLARIAQYF. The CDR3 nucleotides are TGCAGTGCTAGACCCCTGGGACTAGCACGAATCGCCCAGTACTTC.

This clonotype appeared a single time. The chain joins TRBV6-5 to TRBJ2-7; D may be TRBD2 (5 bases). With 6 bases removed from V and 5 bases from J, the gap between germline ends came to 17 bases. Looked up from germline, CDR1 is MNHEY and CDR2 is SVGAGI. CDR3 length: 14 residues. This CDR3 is CASRSSGGPHEQYF. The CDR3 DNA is TGTGCCAGCAGGTCCTCCGGCGGGCCCCACGAGCAGTACTTC.

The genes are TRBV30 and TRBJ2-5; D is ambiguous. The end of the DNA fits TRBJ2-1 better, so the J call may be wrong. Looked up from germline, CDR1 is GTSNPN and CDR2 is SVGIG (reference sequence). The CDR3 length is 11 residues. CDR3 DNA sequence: TGTGCCTGGAGTCAAAACAATGAGCAGTTCTTC. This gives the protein CAWSQNNEQFF.

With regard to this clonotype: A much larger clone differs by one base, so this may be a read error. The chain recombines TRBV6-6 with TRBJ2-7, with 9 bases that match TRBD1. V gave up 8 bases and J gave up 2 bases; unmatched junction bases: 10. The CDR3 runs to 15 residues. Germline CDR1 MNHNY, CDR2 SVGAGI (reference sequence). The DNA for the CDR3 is TGTGCCAGCCGCTATCCACAGGGGGCGACCTACGAGCAGTACTTC. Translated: CASRYPQGATYEQYF.

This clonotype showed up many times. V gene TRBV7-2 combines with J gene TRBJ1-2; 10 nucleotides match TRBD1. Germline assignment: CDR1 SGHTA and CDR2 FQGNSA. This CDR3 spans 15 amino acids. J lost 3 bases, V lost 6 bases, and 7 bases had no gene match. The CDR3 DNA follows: TGTGCCAGCAGGACGTTCGGGACAGGGGACTATGGCTACACCTTC. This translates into CASRTFGTGDYGYTF.